This entry lists 8 T cell receptor beta chains sequenced from one sample in a study of T cells in Graves' hyperthyroidism and ophthalmopathy. The investigators amplified TCR beta CDR3 regions from RNA transcripts. The primer set for the first-round RT-PCR of the TCR CDR3 was HTBI. TCRdb reprocessed the multiplex PCR reads with MiXCR, giving one entry per CDR3 protein. This table has about half a million distinct CDR3 sequences, approximately 24% appearing once. The sequencing sample was made of blood. The source of these receptors is a woman aged 25-40 years with Graves' ophthalmopathy.

The J gene is TRBJ2-5, the V gene TRBV6-1, with D perhaps matching TRBD1 (7 bases). Germline V gene lookup returns CDR1 MNHNS and CDR2 SASEGT. This CDR3 is 15 amino acids long. The germline V and J ends were trimmed by 3 bases and 5 bases, with 16 bases remaining between them. The CDR3 here is CASSESTGRSETQYF. The CDR3 DNA is TGTGCCAGCAGTGAGTCGACAGGGAGGTCGGAGACCCAGTACTTC.

In this sample, this clonotype turned up a few times. This chain uses TRBV3-1 with TRBJ2-3; TRBD1 agrees at 7 bases. In germline, CDR1 is LGHDT, CDR2 YNNKEL (reference sequence). CDR3 length equals 16 residues. V shed 0 bases, J shed 0 bases, and the junction held 3 bases outside the gene matches. In DNA, the CDR3 is TGTGCCAGCAGCCAAGATCGACAGGGTAGCACAGATACGCAGTATTTT. It specifies CASSQDRQGSTDTQYF.

The chain combines TRBV6-5 with TRBJ1-1, with 9 bases aligning to TRBD1. The CDR3 consists of 17 residues. The germline gives CDR1 MNHEY, CDR2 SVGAGI. The trim removed 3 bases at V and 3 bases at J, leaving 11 bases unmatched. The CDR3 DNA follows: TGTGCCAGCAGTTATGCTCGGGACAGGGTGGTGGACACTGAAGCTTTCTTT. Translating it yields CASSYARDRVVDTEAFF.

The rearrangement uses TRBV18 and TRBJ1-1; D not resolved. Looked up from germline, CDR1 is KGHSH and CDR2 is LQKENI. V was clipped by 4 bases and J by 7 bases, with 13 bases between them. The length of the CDR3 is 13 residues. The CDR3 is CASSLQVESEAFF. In DNA, the CDR3 is TGTGCCAGCTCACTACAAGTGGAGAGTGAAGCTTTCTTT.

The chain uses TRBV24-1 and TRBJ1-2; unclear D gene. Per the germline V gene, CDR1 is KGHDR and CDR2 is SFDVKD. Deletions cut 4 bases from V and 8 bases from J, with 13 bases between. The CDR3 extends over 13 amino acids. The CDR3 region has the DNA TGTGCCACCAGTGAAACTGCAGTTTACGGCTACACCTTC. Its translation is CATSETAVYGYTF.

This clonotype was recorded at least ten times. The gene calls are TRBV12-3 or TRBV12-4 and TRBJ2-7; 7 bases map to TRBD1. V trimming: 6 bases; J trimming: 4 bases; junction bases outside the gene matches: 3. This CDR3 spans 12 amino acids. CDR3 nucleotides: TGTGCCAGCAGGAGACAGGGTTACGAGCAGTACTTC. It yields the protein CASRRQGYEQYF.

This clonotype was recorded many times. The rearrangement uses TRBV28 and TRBJ2-6, with 7 bases identical to TRBD1. The CDR3 runs to 16 residues. J lost 0 bases, V lost 4 bases, and 3 bases had no gene match. Per the germline V gene, CDR1 is MDHEN and CDR2 is SYDVKM. The CDR3 region has the DNA TGTGCCAGCAGTTCTGGGACAGCCTCTGGGGCCAACGTCCTGACTTTC. Translation gives CASSSGTASGANVLTF.

J is TRBJ1-2 and V is TRBV4-1; a weak D match, TRBD1 (5 bases). This CDR3 spans 15 amino acids. Trimming took off 0 bases at V and 3 bases at J, with 11 bases between the two ends. Germline CDR1 reads MGHRA; CDR2 reads YSYEKL. CDR3 amino acids: CASSQDPGRDYGYTF. DNA of the CDR3: TGCGCCAGCAGCCAAGACCCAGGGCGGGACTATGGCTACACCTTC.